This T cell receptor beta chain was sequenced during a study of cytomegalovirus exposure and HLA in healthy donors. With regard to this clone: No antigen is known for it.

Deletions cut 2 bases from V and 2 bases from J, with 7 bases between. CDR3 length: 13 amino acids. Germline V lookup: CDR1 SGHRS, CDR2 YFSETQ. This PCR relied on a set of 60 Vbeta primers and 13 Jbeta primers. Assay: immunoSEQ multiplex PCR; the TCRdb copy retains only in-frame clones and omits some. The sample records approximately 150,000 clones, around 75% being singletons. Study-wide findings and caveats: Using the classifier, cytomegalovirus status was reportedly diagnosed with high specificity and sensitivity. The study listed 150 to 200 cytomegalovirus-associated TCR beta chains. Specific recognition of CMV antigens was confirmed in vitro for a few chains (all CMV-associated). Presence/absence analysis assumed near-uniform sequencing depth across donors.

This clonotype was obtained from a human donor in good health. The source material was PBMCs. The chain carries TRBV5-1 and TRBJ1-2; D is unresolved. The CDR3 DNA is TGCGCCAGCAGCTTAGAACGGAACTATGGCTACACCTTC. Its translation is CASSLERNYGYTF.